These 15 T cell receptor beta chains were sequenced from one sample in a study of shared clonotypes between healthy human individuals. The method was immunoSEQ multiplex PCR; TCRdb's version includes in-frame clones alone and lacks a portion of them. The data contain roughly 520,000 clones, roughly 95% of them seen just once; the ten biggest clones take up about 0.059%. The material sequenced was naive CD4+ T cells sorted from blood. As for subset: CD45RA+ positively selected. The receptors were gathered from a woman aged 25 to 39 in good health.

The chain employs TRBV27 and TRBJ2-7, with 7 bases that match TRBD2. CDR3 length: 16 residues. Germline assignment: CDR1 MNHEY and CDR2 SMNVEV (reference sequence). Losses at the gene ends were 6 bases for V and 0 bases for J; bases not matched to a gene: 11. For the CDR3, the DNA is TGTGCCAGCAGACAATCGCGGCGACTAGCCTCCTACGAGCAGTACTTC. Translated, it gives CASRQSRRLASYEQYF.

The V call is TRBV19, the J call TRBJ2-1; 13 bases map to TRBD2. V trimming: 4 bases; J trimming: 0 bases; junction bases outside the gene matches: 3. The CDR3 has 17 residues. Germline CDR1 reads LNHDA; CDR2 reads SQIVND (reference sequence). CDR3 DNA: TGTGCCAGTAGTACCTGGACTAGCGGGAGCTCCTACAATGAGCAGTTCTTC. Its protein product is CASSTWTSGSSYNEQFF. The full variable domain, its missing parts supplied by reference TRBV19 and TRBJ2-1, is DGGITQSPKYLFRKEGQNVTLSCEQNLNHDAMYWYRQDPGQGLRLIYYSQIVNDFQKGDIAEGYSVSREKKESFPLTVTSAQKNPTAFYLCASSTWTSGSSYNEQFFGPGTRLTVL.

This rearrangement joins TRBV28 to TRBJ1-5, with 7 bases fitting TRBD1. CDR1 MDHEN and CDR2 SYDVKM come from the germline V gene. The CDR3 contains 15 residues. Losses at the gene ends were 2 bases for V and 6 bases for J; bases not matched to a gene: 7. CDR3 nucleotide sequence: TGTGCCAGCAGTTTAACCCCCTCAGGGGGTCAGCCCCAGCATTTT. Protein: CASSLTPSGGQPQHF.

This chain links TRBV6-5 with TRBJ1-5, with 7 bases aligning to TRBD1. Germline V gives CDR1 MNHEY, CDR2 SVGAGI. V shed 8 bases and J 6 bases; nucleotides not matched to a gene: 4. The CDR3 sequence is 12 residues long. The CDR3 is CASGRGTQPQHF. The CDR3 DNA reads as TGTGCCAGCGGCAGGGGGACTCAGCCCCAGCATTTT.

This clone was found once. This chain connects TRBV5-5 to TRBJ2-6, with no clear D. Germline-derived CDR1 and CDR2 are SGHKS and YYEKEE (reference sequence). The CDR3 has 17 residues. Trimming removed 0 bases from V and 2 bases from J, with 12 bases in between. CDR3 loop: CASSLVYPRAGANVLTF. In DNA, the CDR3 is TGTGCCAGCAGCTTGGTCTATCCGAGAGCTGGGGCCAACGTCCTGACTTTC.

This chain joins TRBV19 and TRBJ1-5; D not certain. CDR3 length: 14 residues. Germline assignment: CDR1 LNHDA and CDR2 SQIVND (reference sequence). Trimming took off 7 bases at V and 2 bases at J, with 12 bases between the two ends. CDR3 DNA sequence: TGTGCCAGTACCTTCACCTGGGGCAATCAGCCCCAGCATTTT. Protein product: CASTFTWGNQPQHF.

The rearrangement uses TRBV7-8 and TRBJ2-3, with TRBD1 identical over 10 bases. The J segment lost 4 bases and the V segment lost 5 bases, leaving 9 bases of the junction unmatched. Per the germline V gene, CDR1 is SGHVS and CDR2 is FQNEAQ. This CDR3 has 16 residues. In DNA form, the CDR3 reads TGTGCCAGCAGCGCAACCGGGACAGGGGCGGCAGATACGCAGTATTTT. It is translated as CASSATGTGAADTQYF.

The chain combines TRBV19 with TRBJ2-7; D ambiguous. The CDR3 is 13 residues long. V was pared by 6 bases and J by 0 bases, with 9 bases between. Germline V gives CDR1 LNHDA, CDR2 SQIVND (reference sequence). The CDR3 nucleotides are TGTGCCAGTAGCCCCAGACCCTCCTACGAGCAGTACTTC. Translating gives CASSPRPSYEQYF.

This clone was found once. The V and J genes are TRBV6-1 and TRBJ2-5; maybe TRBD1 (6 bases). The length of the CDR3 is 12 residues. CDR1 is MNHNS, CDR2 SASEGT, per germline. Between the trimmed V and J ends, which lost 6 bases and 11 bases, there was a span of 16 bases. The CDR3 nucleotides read TGTGCCAGCAGGCCGGGACATTCATTTCAGTACTTC. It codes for CASRPGHSFQYF.

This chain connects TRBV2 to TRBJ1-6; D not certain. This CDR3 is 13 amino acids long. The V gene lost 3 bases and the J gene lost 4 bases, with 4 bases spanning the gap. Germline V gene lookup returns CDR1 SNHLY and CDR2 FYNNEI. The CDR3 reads CASSDEYNSPLHF. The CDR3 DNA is TGTGCCAGCAGTGACGAGTATAATTCACCCCTCCACTTT.

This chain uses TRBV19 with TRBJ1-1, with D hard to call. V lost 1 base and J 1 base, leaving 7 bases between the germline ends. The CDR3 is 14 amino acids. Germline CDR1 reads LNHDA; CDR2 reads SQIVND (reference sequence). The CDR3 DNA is TGTGCCAGTAGTATAGGACCAGCGAACACTGAAGCTTTCTTT. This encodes CASSIGPANTEAFF.

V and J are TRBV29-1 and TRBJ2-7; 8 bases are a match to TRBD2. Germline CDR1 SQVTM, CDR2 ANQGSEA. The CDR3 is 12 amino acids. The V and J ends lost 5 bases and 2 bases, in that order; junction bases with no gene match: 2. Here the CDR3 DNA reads TGCAGCGTTTTAGCGGGGACCTACGAGCAGTACTTC. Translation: CSVLAGTYEQYF.

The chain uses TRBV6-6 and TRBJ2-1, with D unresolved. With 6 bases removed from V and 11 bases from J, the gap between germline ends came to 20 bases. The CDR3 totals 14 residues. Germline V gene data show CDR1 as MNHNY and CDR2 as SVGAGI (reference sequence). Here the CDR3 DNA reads TGTGCCAGCAGCCCCAACGGACGCAGTTCCCAGCAGTTCTTC. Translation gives CASSPNGRSSQQFF.

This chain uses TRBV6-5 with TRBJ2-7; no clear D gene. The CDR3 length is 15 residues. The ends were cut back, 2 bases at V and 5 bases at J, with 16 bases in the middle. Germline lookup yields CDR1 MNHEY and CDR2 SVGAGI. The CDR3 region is CASSYQDPRAHEQYF. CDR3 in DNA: TGTGCCAGCAGTTACCAGGACCCCCGGGCCCACGAGCAGTACTTC.

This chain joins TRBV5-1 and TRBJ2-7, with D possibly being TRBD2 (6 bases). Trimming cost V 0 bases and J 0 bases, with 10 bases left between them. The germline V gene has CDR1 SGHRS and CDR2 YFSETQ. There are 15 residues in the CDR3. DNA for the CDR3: TGCGCCAGCAGCTTGGCCCCTAGCGACTCCTACGAGCAGTACTTC. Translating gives CASSLAPSDSYEQYF.